The 10 T cell receptor beta chains in this list originate from one sample, sequenced in a study of T cells in Graves' hyperthyroidism and ophthalmopathy. TCR beta CDR3 region amplification was performed from RNA transcripts. The primer set for the first-round RT-PCR of the TCR CDR3 was HTBI. TCRdb reprocessed the multiplex PCR reads with MiXCR, giving one entry per CDR3 protein. The table includes 700,000 or so distinct CDR3 sequences, roughly 15% detected once. Sequencing was done on a sample of blood. These receptor sequences come from a young man with Graves' hyperthyroidism.

This clonotype was picked up many times. J is TRBJ2-7 and V is TRBV28, with D possibly being TRBD2 (5 bases). In germline, CDR1 is MDHEN, CDR2 SYDVKM. This CDR3 is 14 amino acids long. The V end was cut by 3 bases, the J end by 0 bases, with 9 bases between. CDR3 loop: CASSLGSRSYEQYF. CDR3 bases: TGTGCCAGCAGTTTGGGGAGTCGCTCCTACGAGCAGTACTTC.

This clonotype has a handful of counts. V gene TRBV7-3 combines with J gene TRBJ1-2, with no clear D. There are 12 residues in the CDR3. Germline V gene data show CDR1 as SGHTA and CDR2 as FQGTGA. V was pared by 2 bases and J by 7 bases, with 8 bases between. CDR3 sequence (DNA): TGTGCCAGCAGCTTAGGAGGGCCTGGCTACACCTTC. Amino acid sequence: CASSLGGPGYTF.

This clonotype was seen more than once but under ten times. The chain is built from TRBV20-1 and TRBJ2-1, with D tentatively TRBD2 (6 bases). Trimming left V 3 bases short and J 14 bases short, with 17 bases between. CDR1 DFQATT and CDR2 SNEGSKA come from the germline V gene (reference sequence). The CDR3 sequence is 12 residues long. The DNA for the CDR3 is TGCAGTGCTAGCGGGAGAAGCGGGTGGGAGTTCTTC. It codes for CSASGRSGWEFF.

This clonotype was counted ten times or more. V is TRBV2 and J is TRBJ2-5; 8 bases are a match to TRBD2. This CDR3 has 17 residues. Germline lookup yields CDR1 SNHLY and CDR2 FYNNEI. Trimming cost V 7 bases and J 2 bases; bases outside gene matches: 15. In DNA, the CDR3 is TGTGCCAGCACTCCGCGAGGAGCGGGAGAGCGTCAAGAGACCCAGTACTTC. Its translation is CASTPRGAGERQETQYF.

CDR3 in amino acids: CASSVEGAGTDTQYF. CDR3 bases: TGTGCCAGCAGCGTAGAAGGGGCTGGGACAGATACGCAGTATTTT. This chain joins TRBV9 and TRBJ2-3; TRBD1 might be the D (5 bases). The germline gives CDR1 SGDLS, CDR2 YYNGEE. CDR3 length: 15 amino acids. Trimming removed 0 bases at V and 3 bases at J, with 11 bases between.

The chain carries TRBV7-8 and TRBJ1-1; D is possibly TRBD1 (6 bases). Germline assignment: CDR1 SGHVS and CDR2 FQNEAQ. Trimming removed 5 bases from V and 2 bases from J, with 15 bases in between. The CDR3 contains 15 residues. The CDR3 reads CASSARGRGNTEAFF. The CDR3 DNA sequence: TGTGCCAGCAGCGCCCGGGGCAGGGGAAACACTGAAGCTTTCTTT.

This chain joins TRBV12-3 or TRBV12-4 and TRBJ2-7; 12 nucleotides match TRBD2. The CDR3 consists of 15 residues. Trimming at V came to 3 bases and at J to 3 bases, leaving 3 bases not matched to a gene. CDR3 sequence reads: CASSFRLAGDYEQYF. For the CDR3, the DNA is TGTGCCAGCAGTTTCAGACTAGCGGGGGACTACGAGCAGTACTTC.

This clonotype was observed many times. The CDR3 nucleotides read TGCAGCGTTGTAGCAGGGGGGAGCGACGAGCAGTACTTC. It yields the protein CSVVAGGSDEQYF. This chain connects TRBV29-1 to TRBJ2-7, with a weak D call TRBD1 (7 bases). CDR3 length: 13 residues. V lost 4 bases, J lost 5 bases, and 15 bases lay in between. Germline V gives CDR1 SQVTM, CDR2 ANQGSEA.

This clonotype occurred a few times. The chain is built from TRBV28 and TRBJ2-3; 12 bases line up with TRBD2. V was pared by 7 bases and J by 2 bases, with 4 bases of the junction left unmatched. The CDR3 has 15 amino acids. Per germline, CDR1 MDHEN and CDR2 SYDVKM. CDR3 coding DNA: TGTGCCAGCACGTGGACTAGCGGGGACACAGATACGCAGTATTTT. Protein product: CASTWTSGDTDTQYF.

This clonotype was detected a few times. The chain uses TRBV19 and TRBJ1-1; perhaps TRBD1 as D (5 bases). This CDR3 comprises 13 residues. The germline V gene has CDR1 LNHDA and CDR2 SQIVND (reference sequence). V gave up 3 bases and J gave up 6 bases, with 11 bases separating them. CDR3 amino acids: CASSMRLGAEAFF. CDR3 bases: TGTGCCAGTAGTATGAGACTGGGGGCTGAAGCTTTCTTT.